This entry is about one T cell receptor beta chain. Its antigen is unknown. The sample belongs to a study of graft-versus-host responses after intestinal transplantation. Study as a whole: Among the recipients, transplants were multivisceral, liver-intestinal, or isolated intestinal. Induction with anti-thymocyte globulin, then tacrolimus and steroids for three to four years, was given to all recipients. Notes on the study in general: Recipient marrow held GvH clones, some first seen in ileum or blood. Early post-transplant HvG declines tracked with peak circulating GvH clone levels.

TCRdb keeps only in-frame clones here, not all; method: immunoSEQ multiplex PCR. This sample has over 100,000 clones, with approximately 95% found just once. This CDR3 is built from 18 residues. Germline V gene sequence: CDR1 LNHDA, CDR2 SQIVND (reference sequence). After removal of 3 bases from V and 3 bases from J, the junction contained 10 bases not matched to a gene. This chain uses TRBV19 with TRBJ2-1, with TRBD2 matching over 11 bases. This clonotype originated in a human donor who received an intestinal transplant. The sample consisted of unstimulated CD4+ T cells sorted from spleen or lymph node cells, taken before intestinal transplant. The CDR3 sequence is CASSIGSGRAGNYNEQFF. The CDR3 DNA reads as TGTGCCAGTAGTATCGGTAGCGGGAGGGCCGGAAACTACAATGAGCAGTTCTTC.